This is a list of T cell receptor beta chains from one sample in a study of shared clonotypes between healthy human individuals. Produced via immunoSEQ multiplex PCR; TCRdb's table is partial and in-frame only. The data contain 2,500,000 or so clones, approximately 90% of them singletons. Sequenced: naive CD4+ T cells from PBMCs. Receptor source: a man aged 18 to 30 in good health. Some clones in this sample may be carry-over from other donors' samples. Each CDR3 is given with its conserved first and last residue. A D gene is named only where the DNA matches it firmly. Only some rows state a clone size, as once, few, many or a class for expanded clones.

CDR3nt: TGTGCCAGCAGCCCCGGGGCCCGACTTAATAAAGAGACCCAGTACTTC; CDR3aa: CASSPGARLNKETQYF; j_gene: TRBJ2-5; abundance: -; d_gene: -; v_gene: TRBV9
CDR3nt: TGTGCCAGCTCAACTGCCTCCAGGGAGGCTAGCCTATTT; CDR3aa: CASSTASREASLF; j_gene: TRBJ1-1; abundance: -; d_gene: -; v_gene: TRBV18
CDR3nt: TGTGCCAGCACCCCGACTAGCGGGAGATTGTACTTC; CDR3aa: CASTPTSGRLYF; j_gene: TRBJ2-7; abundance: -; d_gene: TRBD2; v_gene: TRBV6-5
CDR3nt: TGTGCCGGAGGGCAGGGGTACGGGGAGCAGTACTTC; CDR3aa: CAGGQGYGEQYF; j_gene: TRBJ2-7; abundance: -; d_gene: -; v_gene: TRBV2
CDR3nt: TGTGCCAGCAGGAAAACTGGCGGGACTGAAGCTTTCTTT; CDR3aa: CASRKTGGTEAFF; j_gene: TRBJ1-1; abundance: once; d_gene: -; v_gene: TRBV27
CDR3nt: TGTGCCAGCAGCCGGGCCTCAGTTGAAGCTTTCTTT; CDR3aa: CASSRASVEAFF; j_gene: TRBJ1-1; abundance: once; d_gene: -; v_gene: TRBV7-2
CDR3nt: TGTGCCAGCACCGATAGGAGGGCCAGCTCCTACGAGCAGTACTTC; CDR3aa: CASTDRRASSYEQYF; j_gene: TRBJ2-7; abundance: -; d_gene: -; v_gene: TRBV6-1
CDR3nt: TGTGCCAGCAGTCGGGGACTAGCGGGCTCGGAGCAGTACTTC; CDR3aa: CASSRGLAGSEQYF; j_gene: TRBJ2-7; abundance: -; d_gene: TRBD2; v_gene: TRBV2
CDR3nt: TGTGCCACAACCTTTGGGGCTCCGGAGACCCAGTACTTC; CDR3aa: CATTFGAPETQYF; j_gene: TRBJ2-5; abundance: -; d_gene: -; v_gene: TRBV28
CDR3nt: TGTGCCAGCAGTGCAGGGTTTCTGGACACTGAAGCTTTCTTT; CDR3aa: CASSAGFLDTEAFF; j_gene: TRBJ1-1; abundance: once; d_gene: -; v_gene: TRBV21-1
CDR3nt: TGCGCCAGCAGCTGGCGGGAGTTCTACGAGCAGTACTTC; CDR3aa: CASSWREFYEQYF; j_gene: TRBJ2-7; abundance: -; d_gene: TRBD2; v_gene: TRBV5-1
CDR3nt: TGTGCCAGTAGTCCCGGACGGAGCTCTGGAAACACCATATATTTT; CDR3aa: CASSPGRSSGNTIYF; j_gene: TRBJ1-3; abundance: -; d_gene: -; v_gene: TRBV19
CDR3nt: TGCGCCAGCAGCCAACTACAGGGGCACTATGGCTACACCTTC; CDR3aa: CASSQLQGHYGYTF; j_gene: TRBJ1-2; abundance: -; d_gene: TRBD1; v_gene: TRBV4-3
CDR3nt: TGTGCCAGCAGCTTAGTACAGGACTATGGCTACACCTTC; CDR3aa: CASSLVQDYGYTF; j_gene: TRBJ1-2; abundance: -; d_gene: -; v_gene: TRBV7-8
CDR3nt: TGCGCCACCACGGGACAGCACAATCAGCCCCAGCATTTT; CDR3aa: CATTGQHNQPQHF; j_gene: TRBJ1-5; abundance: -; d_gene: TRBD1; v_gene: TRBV10-2
CDR3nt: TGCGCCAGCAGCTTTAGCGGGAGGGGGTACGAGCAGTACTTC; CDR3aa: CASSFSGRGYEQYF; j_gene: TRBJ2-7; abundance: -; d_gene: TRBD2; v_gene: TRBV5-1
CDR3nt: TGTGCCAGCAGCTTAAGACAGGGTCTTCAGCCCCAGCATTTT; CDR3aa: CASSLRQGLQPQHF; j_gene: TRBJ1-5; abundance: -; d_gene: TRBD1; v_gene: TRBV7-8
CDR3nt: TGTGCCAGCTCACCACGACTAGCGGGAGGTCCGGCAGATACGCAGTATTTT; CDR3aa: CASSPRLAGGPADTQYF; j_gene: TRBJ2-3; abundance: -; d_gene: TRBD2; v_gene: TRBV18
CDR3nt: TGTGCCAGCAGCCCCCTAGGTCCTAGTTTGCCCAATGAGCAGTTCTTC; CDR3aa: CASSPLGPSLPNEQFF; j_gene: TRBJ2-1; abundance: -; d_gene: -; v_gene: TRBV9
CDR3nt: TGTGCCAGCAGCTCAACAGGGAGCTCCTACGAGCAGTACTTC; CDR3aa: CASSSTGSSYEQYF; j_gene: TRBJ2-7; abundance: -; d_gene: -; v_gene: TRBV5-5
CDR3nt: TGTGCCAGCAGCGTCCAGGTCCTCTCCTACGAGCAGTACTTC; CDR3aa: CASSVQVLSYEQYF; j_gene: TRBJ2-7; abundance: -; d_gene: -; v_gene: TRBV7-2
CDR3nt: TGTGCCAGCAGTCATAAGGGGGTACGAGAGACCCAGTACTTC; CDR3aa: CASSHKGVRETQYF; j_gene: TRBJ2-5; abundance: -; d_gene: -; v_gene: TRBV28
CDR3nt: TGTGCCTGGAGTGTCGCGATAAGGGTTAACACCGGGGAGCTGTTTTTT; CDR3aa: CAWSVAIRVNTGELFF; j_gene: TRBJ2-2; abundance: once; d_gene: -; v_gene: TRBV30
CDR3nt: TGCGCCAGCAGCTTCTCCGGGACAGGGGGAAGCGAGACCCAGTACTTC; CDR3aa: CASSFSGTGGSETQYF; j_gene: TRBJ2-5; abundance: -; d_gene: TRBD1; v_gene: TRBV5-1
CDR3nt: TGTGCCTGGATTGGAGGGAACACTGAAGCTTTCTTT; CDR3aa: CAWIGGNTEAFF; j_gene: TRBJ1-1; abundance: few; d_gene: -; v_gene: TRBV30
CDR3nt: TGCGCCAGCAGTCACGGCCCGGGGGGCAGGCATCAGCCCCAGCATTTT; CDR3aa: CASSHGPGGRHQPQHF; j_gene: TRBJ1-5; abundance: -; d_gene: -; v_gene: TRBV23-1
CDR3nt: TGTGCCACCAGCAGCGGCGGGGGAAACACCATATATTTT; CDR3aa: CATSSGGGNTIYF; j_gene: TRBJ1-3; abundance: -; d_gene: -; v_gene: TRBV15
CDR3nt: TGCGCCAGCAGCTCAGCCGGGACAGGGAACGGAAACACCATATATTTT; CDR3aa: CASSSAGTGNGNTIYF; j_gene: TRBJ1-3; abundance: once; d_gene: TRBD1; v_gene: TRBV5-1
CDR3nt: TGTGCCAGTAGTATCGGAGGGGGCGGCAATCAGCCCCAGCATTTT; CDR3aa: CASSIGGGGNQPQHF; j_gene: TRBJ1-5; abundance: -; d_gene: TRBD1; v_gene: TRBV19
CDR3nt: TGTGCCAGCAGTTACAGGAGGACAGCAGGCACAGATACGCAGTATTTT; CDR3aa: CASSYRRTAGTDTQYF; j_gene: TRBJ2-3; abundance: once; d_gene: -; v_gene: TRBV6-5
CDR3nt: TGCGCCAGCAGCTTGAGGCGGGACGGAGCCTCCGAAGCTTTCTTT; CDR3aa: CASSLRRDGASEAFF; j_gene: TRBJ1-1; abundance: -; d_gene: -; v_gene: TRBV5-1
CDR3nt: TGCGCCAGCAGCACCGGACCGAGCAATGAGCAGTTCTTC; CDR3aa: CASSTGPSNEQFF; j_gene: TRBJ2-1; abundance: -; d_gene: -; v_gene: TRBV5-1
CDR3nt: TGTGCCAGCAGCTTAAATCCCCTGGTGTCTGAGCAGTTCTTC; CDR3aa: CASSLNPLVSEQFF; j_gene: TRBJ2-1; abundance: -; d_gene: -; v_gene: TRBV7-3
CDR3nt: TGTGCCAGCAGTTCCGGACAGGGGATGAACACTGAAGCTTTCTTT; CDR3aa: CASSSGQGMNTEAFF; j_gene: TRBJ1-1; abundance: -; d_gene: TRBD1; v_gene: TRBV6-6
CDR3nt: TGTGCCAGCAAGGCGAGACAGGGGAACACAGATACGCAGTATTTT; CDR3aa: CASKARQGNTDTQYF; j_gene: TRBJ2-3; abundance: -; d_gene: TRBD1; v_gene: TRBV6-1
CDR3nt: TGTGCCAGCAAAACTCCGGGACAGGGAAGGGAAAAACTGTTTTTT; CDR3aa: CASKTPGQGREKLFF; j_gene: TRBJ1-4; abundance: -; d_gene: TRBD1; v_gene: TRBV28
CDR3nt: TGTGCCAGCAGTTCCCTTGGGGGAGGCTACGAGCAGTACTTC; CDR3aa: CASSSLGGGYEQYF; j_gene: TRBJ2-7; abundance: -; d_gene: -; v_gene: TRBV28
CDR3nt: TGTGCCAGCAGCCAGGCCCTTAGCGGGAGTTGGTACGAGCAGTACTTC; CDR3aa: CASSQALSGSWYEQYF; j_gene: TRBJ2-7; abundance: -; d_gene: TRBD2; v_gene: TRBV7-2
CDR3nt: TGTGCCAGCAGCTTGTCTCAGGGCCCCTACGAGCAGTACTTC; CDR3aa: CASSLSQGPYEQYF; j_gene: TRBJ2-7; abundance: -; d_gene: -; v_gene: TRBV5-4
CDR3nt: TGTGCCAGCAGTTTATGGGAAGGCAGGGGGGCGTTCGGGGCCAACGTCCTGACTTTC; CDR3aa: CASSLWEGRGAFGANVLTF; j_gene: TRBJ2-6; abundance: -; d_gene: -; v_gene: TRBV27
CDR3nt: TGTGCCAGCAGAGGGGGCTCCACAGATACGCAGTATTTT; CDR3aa: CASRGGSTDTQYF; j_gene: TRBJ2-3; abundance: -; d_gene: TRBD1; v_gene: TRBV6-6
CDR3nt: TGTGCCAGCAGCCCGTCCGAGGGGACTAGCAACACCGGGGAGCTGTTTTTT; CDR3aa: CASSPSEGTSNTGELFF; j_gene: TRBJ2-2; abundance: -; d_gene: TRBD2; v_gene: TRBV4-2
CDR3nt: TGTGCCAGCAGCCGACCCGGGGCGGTCGGGGAGCTGTTTTTT; CDR3aa: CASSRPGAVGELFF; j_gene: TRBJ2-2; abundance: -; d_gene: -; v_gene: TRBV28
CDR3nt: TGTGCCAGCAGCTTGGAAGGTGGCGGCACAGATACGCAGTATTTT; CDR3aa: CASSLEGGGTDTQYF; j_gene: TRBJ2-3; abundance: -; d_gene: -; v_gene: TRBV5-5
CDR3nt: TGTGCCAGCAGTCCCATTCTTGAGGGTGGTGGCTACACCTTC; CDR3aa: CASSPILEGGGYTF; j_gene: TRBJ1-2; abundance: -; d_gene: -; v_gene: TRBV28
CDR3nt: TGCGCCAGCAGCTTGGGTCCGGGACTCCCGGGACTAGCGGGACCCTACGAGCAGTACTTC; CDR3aa: CASSLGPGLPGLAGPYEQYF; j_gene: TRBJ2-7; abundance: -; d_gene: TRBD2; v_gene: TRBV5-1
CDR3nt: TGTGCCAGCCTGCCGAATACTTACGAGCAGTACTTC; CDR3aa: CASLPNTYEQYF; j_gene: TRBJ2-7; abundance: -; d_gene: -; v_gene: TRBV6-1
CDR3nt: TGTGCCAGCAGCTTCACGGGGGGAGGCGAAAAACTGTTTTTT; CDR3aa: CASSFTGGGEKLFF; j_gene: TRBJ1-4; abundance: -; d_gene: -; v_gene: TRBV7-9
CDR3nt: TGTGCCATCAGGGGGACAGGGGGGACCCAAGAGACCCAGTACTTC; CDR3aa: CAIRGTGGTQETQYF; j_gene: TRBJ2-5; abundance: -; d_gene: TRBD1; v_gene: TRBV10-3
CDR3nt: TGTGCCAGCAGCGCAAAGACAGGGGGGACGAACACCGGGGAGCTGTTTTTT; CDR3aa: CASSAKTGGTNTGELFF; j_gene: TRBJ2-2; abundance: -; d_gene: TRBD1; v_gene: TRBV9
CDR3nt: TGTGCCAGCAGCTGGGGACAGTACCGAGAGCAGTACTTC; CDR3aa: CASSWGQYREQYF; j_gene: TRBJ2-7; abundance: few; d_gene: TRBD1; v_gene: TRBV7-8
CDR3nt: TGTGCCAGCAGTTTTGGGACAGGGGGCACAGATACGCAGTATTTT; CDR3aa: CASSFGTGGTDTQYF; j_gene: TRBJ2-3; abundance: -; d_gene: TRBD1; v_gene: TRBV27
CDR3nt: TGCGCCAGCAGCTTCCTTCAGACCGCGAACACTGAAGCTTTCTTT; CDR3aa: CASSFLQTANTEAFF; j_gene: TRBJ1-1; abundance: -; d_gene: -; v_gene: TRBV5-1
CDR3nt: TGTGCCAGCAGAGCACGGGGGGGTAGGGGTTACAATGAGCAGTTCTTC; CDR3aa: CASRARGGRGYNEQFF; j_gene: TRBJ2-1; abundance: -; d_gene: TRBD2; v_gene: TRBV5-8
CDR3nt: TGCGCCAGCAGCTCTGGACCCGTGGATGAGACCCAGTACTTC; CDR3aa: CASSSGPVDETQYF; j_gene: TRBJ2-5; abundance: -; d_gene: -; v_gene: TRBV5-1